Below, 29 T cell receptor beta chains from the same sample are listed, as sequenced in a study of T cell responses to AZD1222 COVID-19 vaccine. The repertoire was sequenced with immunoSEQ multiplex PCR; TCRdb's copy has only in-frame clones and lacks some. The sample yields 180,000 or so clones, 80% to 95% seen once. Specimen: peripheral blood, collected 28 days after the second AZD1222 dose. These receptors all stem from an adult who received the AZD1222 COVID-19 vaccine.

This chain connects TRBV5-6 to TRBJ2-6; D ambiguous. V lost 0 bases to trimming and J lost 2 bases, with 9 bases between them. Germline-derived CDR1 and CDR2 are SGHDT and YYEEEE. The CDR3 consists of 16 residues. This chain's CDR3 is CASSLGLVAGANVLTF. In DNA form, the CDR3 reads TGTGCCAGCAGCTTGGGGCTCGTAGCTGGGGCCAACGTCCTGACTTTC.

The V call is TRBV7-9, the J call TRBJ1-2; 12 bases map to TRBD1. Per the germline V gene, CDR1 is SEHNR and CDR2 is FQNEAQ (reference sequence). V shed 10 bases, J shed 3 bases, and the junction held 12 bases outside the gene matches. The CDR3 has 16 residues. CDR3 residues: CATSRDRGQKDYGYTF. CDR3 nucleotide sequence: TGTGCCACAAGTCGGGACAGGGGGCAAAAGGACTATGGCTACACCTTC.

The chain carries TRBV9 and TRBJ2-1, with 8 nucleotides matching TRBD2. V lost 3 bases, J lost 7 bases, and 15 bases stayed unmatched. The CDR3 covers 17 residues. Germline V CDR1 and CDR2: SGDLS, YYNGEE. This CDR3 reads CASSALPRGGQGNEQFF. The CDR3 DNA reads as TGTGCCAGCAGCGCCCTTCCCCGGGGGGGCCAGGGGAATGAGCAGTTCTTC.

The chain combines TRBV6-2 or TRBV6-3 with TRBJ2-1; either TRBD1 or TRBD2 may fit D (6 bases each). Germline V gene sequence: CDR1 MNHEY, CDR2 SVGEGT. This CDR3 spans 12 amino acids. Trimming removed 4 bases at V and 9 bases at J, with 10 bases between. The CDR3 DNA follows: TGTGCCAGCAGTTGGGGGGCGGGTGAGCAGTTCTTC. Amino acid sequence: CASSWGAGEQFF.

A single count supports this clone. The chain combines TRBV28 with TRBJ1-1, with no clear D. CDR3 length: 14 residues. V was shortened by 6 bases and J by 1 base, with 12 bases between the two germline ends. CDR1 and CDR2 (germline): MDHEN, SYDVKM. In DNA, the CDR3 is TGTGCCAGCAGGTTTCTCCCCGGGAACACTGAAGCTTTCTTT. Its protein product is CASRFLPGNTEAFF.

The rearrangement joins TRBV7-2 to TRBJ1-6; D is ambiguous. V was trimmed by 1 base and J by 5 bases, leaving 15 bases between them. In germline, CDR1 is SGHTA, CDR2 FQGNSA. This CDR3 is 17 amino acids long. CDR3: CASSLGVWEKNNSPLHF. The CDR3 nucleotides read TGTGCCAGCAGCTTAGGGGTTTGGGAAAAGAATAATTCACCCCTCCACTTT.

The chain carries TRBV6-5 and TRBJ1-1, with 7 bases aligning to TRBD1. V trimming: 4 bases; J trimming: 1 base; junction bases outside the gene matches: 9. There are 16 residues in the CDR3. Germline CDR1 MNHEY, CDR2 SVGAGI. The CDR3 DNA follows: TGTGCCAGCAGTTCCCATGGGGGACAGAAGAACACTGAAGCTTTCTTT. Residues: CASSSHGGQKNTEAFF.

DNA for the CDR3: TGTGCCATCAGTGAACAGGGGGGGGAGACCCAGTACTTC. Residues: CAISEQGGETQYF. The chain has TRBV10-3 and TRBJ2-5; D might be TRBD1 (8 bases). Trimming stripped 3 bases from V and 5 bases from J, with 10 bases between. The germline gives CDR1 ENHRY, CDR2 SYGVKD. The CDR3 is 13 residues long.

The CDR3 spells CASSQGSAGGRHNEQFF. The CDR3 DNA reads as TGTGCCAGCAGCCAAGGGTCCGCGGGGGGGCGCCACAATGAGCAGTTCTTC. This chain connects TRBV4-2 to TRBJ2-1, with TRBD2 identical over 9 bases. Trimming took 1 base from V and 5 from J; bases not matched to a gene: 9. CDR1 is LGHNA and CDR2 is YNFKEQ in the germline V gene. CDR3 size: 17 residues.

V gene TRBV27 combines with J gene TRBJ2-2; TRBD2 agrees at 10 bases. Germline CDR1 is MNHEY and CDR2 is SMNVEV (reference sequence). The CDR3 has 16 amino acids. The V and J ends lost 4 bases and 6 bases, in that order; junction bases with no gene match: 8. CDR3 residues: CASSYVASGGAGELFF. CDR3 sequence (DNA): TGTGCCAGCAGTTACGTTGCTAGCGGGGGAGCCGGGGAGCTGTTTTTT.

The V call is TRBV3-1 (or the pseudogene TRBV3-2), the J call TRBJ1-2; D perhaps matches TRBD1 (5 bases). Germline V gene sequence: CDR1 LGHDT, CDR2 YNNKEL (reference sequence). V was clipped by 0 bases and J by 4 bases, with 9 bases between them. This CDR3 spans 14 amino acids. The CDR3 coding sequence is TGTGCCAGCAGCCAAGAAAGACAGAGCTATGGCTACACCTTC. This gives the protein CASSQERQSYGYTF.

The V and J genes are TRBV12-3 or TRBV12-4 and TRBJ1-5; TRBD1 aligns across 9 bases. After removal of 8 bases from V and 6 bases from J, the junction contained 5 bases not matched to a gene. The CDR3 extends over 13 amino acids. CDR3 sequence: CASGDRAVQPQHF. The DNA for the CDR3 is TGTGCCAGCGGGGACAGGGCGGTTCAGCCCCAGCATTTT.

The chain has TRBV7-9 and TRBJ2-7; D may correspond to TRBD1 or TRBD2 (5 bases each). In germline, CDR1 is SEHNR, CDR2 FQNEAQ (reference sequence). The CDR3 totals 12 residues. Trimming took off 10 bases at V and 6 bases at J, with 16 bases between the two ends. CDR3 in DNA: TGTGCCACGAGGGGTACCCTGGGCGAGCAGTACTTC. The encoded protein is CATRGTLGEQYF.

V usage is TRBV14 and J usage is TRBJ2-7; TRBD1 agrees at 8 bases. This CDR3 spans 13 amino acids. Unmatched junction bases numbered 5, after V lost 6 bases and J lost 4 bases. Per the germline V gene, CDR1 is SGHDN and CDR2 is FVKESK. CDR3 DNA: TGTGCCAGCAGGCCCCAGGGGGCTTACGAGCAGTACTTC. This sequence encodes CASRPQGAYEQYF. The complete variable domain, with remaining parts taken from reference TRBV14 and TRBJ2-7, reads EAGVTQFPSHSVIEKGQTVTLRCDPISGHDNLYWYRRVMGKEIKFLLHFVKESKQDESGMPNNRFLAERTGGTYSTLKVQPAELEDSGVYFCASRPQGAYEQYFGPGTRLTVT.

The chain joins TRBV5-3 to TRBJ2-7; the D gene is possibly TRBD1 (5 bases). TRBV5-3 is annotated as an ORF whose role is uncertain. V was trimmed by 0 bases and J by 2 bases, leaving 15 bases between them. The CDR3 is made up of 16 amino acids. CDR3 sequence reads: CARSLGARAKTYEQYF. Here the CDR3 DNA reads TGTGCCAGAAGCTTGGGGGCCAGGGCAAAGACCTACGAGCAGTACTTC.

The chain combines TRBV19 with TRBJ1-5; perhaps TRBD1 as D (5 bases). V dropped 7 bases and J dropped 1 base, with 14 bases sitting between them. The germline V gene has CDR1 LNHDA and CDR2 SQIVND (reference sequence). The CDR3 consists of 15 residues. Here the CDR3 reads CASTVGPISNQPQHF. DNA of the CDR3: TGTGCCAGTACCGTGGGACCTATCAGCAATCAGCCCCAGCATTTT.

This chain uses TRBV3-1 (or the pseudogene TRBV3-2) with TRBJ2-7, with D perhaps being TRBD1 or TRBD2 (5 bases each). Trimming stripped 4 bases from V and 1 base from J, with 14 bases between. Germline CDR1 LGHDT, CDR2 YNNKEL (reference sequence). The CDR3 extends over 15 amino acids. The CDR3 DNA reads TGTGCCAGCAGCCCTATATGGGACGGATCCTACGAGCAGTACTTC. Translating gives CASSPIWDGSYEQYF.

In DNA form, the CDR3 reads TGTGCCAGCAGCTTAGGTCAGGGTAGCTATGGCTACACCTTC. Translating gives CASSLGQGSYGYTF. The chain has TRBV7-9 and TRBJ1-2; possibly TRBD1 for D (5 bases). Germline CDR1 reads SEHNR; CDR2 reads FQNEAQ (reference sequence). The CDR3 covers 14 residues. The V and J ends lost 1 base and 4 bases respectively, with 10 bases between them.

This sequence joins TRBV30 and TRBJ1-2; D is possibly TRBD1 (5 bases). Trimming pared 2 bases from V and 0 bases from J, leaving 16 bases between. From germline, CDR1 is GTSNPN and CDR2 SVGIG (reference sequence). This CDR3 spans 16 amino acids. CDR3 in amino acids: CAWSPPWGRPNYGYTF. CDR3 in DNA: TGTGCCTGGAGTCCACCCTGGGGCCGACCTAACTATGGCTACACCTTC.

This rearrangement joins TRBV12-3 or TRBV12-4 to TRBJ1-2; D possibly corresponds to TRBD1 (6 bases). This CDR3 contains 13 residues. V lost 8 bases and J lost 2, with 12 bases in between. The CDR3 here is CASFGGRNYGYTF. The CDR3 nucleotides read TGTGCCAGCTTCGGGGGGCGCAACTATGGCTACACCTTC.

This chain connects TRBV6-6 to TRBJ2-3; TRBD2 agrees at 11 bases. The CDR3 loop spans 17 amino acids. Germline trimming cut 5 bases from V and 7 bases from J; bases unmatched to any gene: 14. Germline assignment: CDR1 MNHNY and CDR2 SVGAGI (reference sequence). CDR3 DNA: TGTGCCAGCAGTCGCTACAATTTAGCGGGGGGGAAGAATACGCAGTATTTT. Amino acid sequence: CASSRYNLAGGKNTQYF.

The CDR3 DNA reads as TGTGCCAGCAGCGTAGTACCGGGGGATGAAAAACTGTTTTTT. Protein product: CASSVVPGDEKLFF. This sequence joins TRBV9 and TRBJ1-4; TRBD1 is a possible D gene (5 bases). Trimming took off 0 bases at V and 6 bases at J, with 9 bases between the two ends. From germline, CDR1 is SGDLS and CDR2 YYNGEE. The CDR3 covers 14 residues.

This chain joins TRBV6-2 or TRBV6-3 and TRBJ1-5; D perhaps matches TRBD1 (6 bases). V lost 2 bases and J 3 bases, leaving 11 bases between the germline ends. In germline, CDR1 is MNHEY, CDR2 SVGEGT. The CDR3 has 15 residues. This chain's CDR3 is CASSYRGVNNQPQHF. The CDR3 DNA is TGTGCCAGCAGTTACAGGGGGGTTAACAATCAGCCCCAGCATTTT.

In this sample, this clone turned up once. This CDR3 is CASSTSGGTYNEQFF. CDR3 DNA: TGTGCCAGCAGTACGAGCGGCGGCACCTACAATGAGCAGTTCTTC. The genes are TRBV6-4 and TRBJ2-1; D may be TRBD2 (5 bases). The germline V and J ends were trimmed by 5 bases and 2 bases, with 13 bases remaining between them. The germline V gene has CDR1 MRHNA and CDR2 SNTAGT. This CDR3 is built from 15 residues.

In DNA, the CDR3 is TGTGCCAGCAGCTTAAGCGGCGGGGGCCACTACAATGAGCAGTTCTTC. Protein sequence: CASSLSGGGHYNEQFF. The chain has TRBV7-3 and TRBJ2-1; a weak D match, TRBD2 (7 bases). Per the germline V gene, CDR1 is SGHTA and CDR2 is FQGTGA. Deletions cut 1 base from V and 3 bases from J, with 13 bases between. The CDR3 loop spans 16 amino acids.

V and J are TRBV6-4 and TRBJ1-2; tentative D call: TRBD1 (6 bases). The CDR3 sequence is 13 residues long. Trimming shortened V by 2 bases and J by 8 bases, and 12 bases separated the two germline ends. CDR1 MRHNA and CDR2 SNTAGT come from the germline V gene. This CDR3 reads CASSDAGGRGYTF. DNA of the CDR3: TGTGCCAGCAGTGACGCGGGGGGCAGGGGCTACACCTTC.

The J gene is TRBJ2-1, the V gene TRBV5-1; the D gene is possibly TRBD1 (5 bases). The CDR3 is 14 amino acids. Trimming stripped 0 bases from V and 6 bases from J, with 10 bases between. From germline, CDR1 is SGHRS and CDR2 YFSETQ. CDR3: CASSLGQGSNEQFF. CDR3 DNA sequence: TGCGCCAGCAGCTTGGGGCAGGGAAGCAATGAGCAGTTCTTC. Full variable domain (missing parts from reference TRBV5-1 and TRBJ2-1): KAGVTQTPRYLIKTRGQQVTLSCSPISGHRSVSWYQQTPGQGLQFLFEYFSETQRNKGNFPGRFSGRQFSNSRSEMNVSTLELGDSALYLCASSLGQGSNEQFFGPGTRLTVL.

This clone has more than one count but fewer than ten. This chain links TRBV11-2 with TRBJ1-2; D gene unclear. Between the trimmed V and J ends, which lost 3 bases and 2 bases, there was a span of 10 bases. Germline V gene sequence: CDR1 SGHAT, CDR2 FQNNGV. The length of the CDR3 is 14 residues. The CDR3 sequence is CASSFSDGNYGYTF. CDR3 DNA sequence: TGTGCCAGCAGCTTTTCCGACGGGAACTATGGCTACACCTTC. Variable domain in full (rest from reference TRBV11-2 and TRBJ1-2): EAGVAQSPRYKIIEKRQSVAFWCNPISGHATLYWYQQILGQGPKLLIQFQNNGVVDDSQLPKDRFSAERLKGVDSTLKIQPAKLEDSAVYLCASSFSDGNYGYTFGSGTRLTVV.

This chain joins TRBV5-6 and TRBJ2-7, with D perhaps TRBD1 (5 bases). This CDR3 has 13 residues. The germline V and J ends were trimmed by 1 base and 4 bases, with 9 bases remaining between them. Germline loops: CDR1 SGHDT, CDR2 YYEEEE. DNA for the CDR3: TGTGCCAGCAGCTTGTCCAGGGAATACGAGCAGTACTTC. It is translated as CASSLSREYEQYF.